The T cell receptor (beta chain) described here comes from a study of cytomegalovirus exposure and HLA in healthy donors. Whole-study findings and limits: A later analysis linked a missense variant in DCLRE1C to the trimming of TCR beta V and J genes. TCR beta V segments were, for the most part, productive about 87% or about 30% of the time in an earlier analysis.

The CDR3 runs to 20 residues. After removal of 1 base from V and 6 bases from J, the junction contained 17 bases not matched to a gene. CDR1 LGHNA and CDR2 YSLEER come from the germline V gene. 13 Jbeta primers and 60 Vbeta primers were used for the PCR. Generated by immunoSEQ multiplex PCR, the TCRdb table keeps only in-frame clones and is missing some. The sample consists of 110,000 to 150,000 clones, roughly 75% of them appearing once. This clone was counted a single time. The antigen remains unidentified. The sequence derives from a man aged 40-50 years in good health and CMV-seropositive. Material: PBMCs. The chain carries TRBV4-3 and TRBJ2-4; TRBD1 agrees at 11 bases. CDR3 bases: TGCGCCAGCAGCCAAGGCTCAAAGGCGGAGGACAGGGGGCCGGGAAACATTCAGTACTTC. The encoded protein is CASSQGSKAEDRGPGNIQYF.